This T cell receptor beta chain was sequenced during a study of T-cell reconstitution after alpha-beta-depleted transplantation in children. Preparation of the TCRbeta library was carried out with unique molecular identifiers. TCRdb re-analysed the PCR reads in MiXCR, keeping a single row per CDR3 protein. The table includes about 500,000 distinct CDR3 sequences, around a third detected once. The length of the CDR3 is 13 residues. V lost 4 bases to trimming and J lost 3 bases, with 10 bases between them. The germline V gene has CDR1 SEHNR and CDR2 FQNEAQ (reference sequence). This receptor was taken from a human donor who donated a stem cell graft to a child with aplastic anemia. The rearrangement uses TRBV7-9 and TRBJ2-7, with D perhaps TRBD2 (6 bases). The sample here was PBMCs from the stem cell graft donor, taken from the stem cell graft. CDR3 nucleotides: TGTGCCAGCAGCTGGGGGGTTCTCTACGAGCAGTACTTC. It specifies CASSWGVLYEQYF.